These T cell receptor beta chains were read from a single sample in a study of shared clonotypes between healthy human individuals. This table comes from immunoSEQ multiplex PCR, and its TCRdb copy is limited to in-frame clones, with some not included. Of some 1.5 million clones listed, roughly 96% are singletons. The sequenced sample was naive CD4+ T cells sorted from blood. These receptors were taken from a young man in good health. Each CDR3 is given with its conserved first and last residue. D genes are given only for firm matches. The size field is filled for only some rows; it gives once, few, many or a size class.

.	TRBJ2-1	.	TRBV30	TGTGCCTGGAGTAGAATAGCCCATGAGCAGTTCTTC	CAWSRIAHEQFF
.	TRBJ2-3	.	TRBV20-1	TGCAGTGCTCACCCCGGAGATACGCAGTATTTT	CSAHPGDTQYF
.	TRBJ2-1	TRBD1	TRBV13	TGTGCCAGCAGCTCCGGGACAGGTTACAATGAGCAGTTCTTC	CASSSGTGYNEQFF
.	TRBJ2-7	.	TRBV5-4	TGTGCCAGCAGCCGACAGGACGACTCCTACGAGCAGTACTTC	CASSRQDDSYEQYF
.	TRBJ2-1	.	TRBV29-1	TGCAGCGTTGATCGGGGCCCCAATGAGCAGTTCTTC	CSVDRGPNEQFF
.	TRBJ2-7	.	TRBV30	TGTGCCTGGAGTAATAGTATGCGAGACATGAACTCCTACGAGCAGTACTTC	CAWSNSMRDMNSYEQYF
.	TRBJ1-5	.	TRBV7-8	TGTGCCAGCAGCTTAGTGGGGGTGGGGGGGCAGCCCCAGCATTTT	CASSLVGVGGQPQHF
.	TRBJ2-1	TRBD1	TRBV5-6	TGTGCCAGCAGCCAGACAGGGGTTCCCAATGAGCAGTTCTTC	CASSQTGVPNEQFF
.	TRBJ2-1	TRBD1	TRBV19	TGTGCCAGTAGTATACAGGGGGCGAATCTGTACAATGAGCAGTTCTTC	CASSIQGANLYNEQFF
once	TRBJ2-2	TRBD1	TRBV5-6	TGTGCCAGCACCCCCCGGGACAGCGCCCTGGGCGGGGAGCTGTTTTTT	CASTPRDSALGGELFF
once	TRBJ2-5	.	TRBV7-3	TGTGCCAGCAGCTTAGGTAGAGGGGCACAAGAGACCCAGTACTTC	CASSLGRGAQETQYF
.	TRBJ1-1	.	TRBV30	TGTGCCTGGAGTGTATGGGGGAGCACTGAAGCTTTCTTT	CAWSVWGSTEAFF
.	TRBJ2-1	.	TRBV28	TGTGCCAGCACCGCGCAGGACTATCACAATGAGCAGTTCTTC	CASTAQDYHNEQFF
.	TRBJ2-1	TRBD2	TRBV5-8	TGTGCCAGCAGCTGGAGACTAGCGGGGGGGCATGAGCAGTTCTTC	CASSWRLAGGHEQFF
.	TRBJ1-2	.	TRBV19	TGTGCCAGTACCATGTGGGACGGGGATGGCTACACCTTC	CASTMWDGDGYTF
.	TRBJ1-5	.	TRBV4-2	TGTGCCAGCAGCCAGAATAATCAGCCCCAGCATTTT	CASSQNNQPQHF
.	TRBJ2-3	TRBD2	TRBV28	TGTGCCAGCAGCCCTCAGTTTTCTCTAGCGGGGATAGATACAGATACGCAGTATTTT	CASSPQFSLAGIDTDTQYF
.	TRBJ2-7	TRBD2	TRBV6-5	TGTGCCAGCAGTCTTAGCGGGAAGGCCTACGAGCAGTACTTC	CASSLSGKAYEQYF
.	TRBJ2-1	.	TRBV7-9	TGTGCCAGCAGCCTTAGCGCCTCCTCCTACAATGAGCAGTTCTTC	CASSLSASSYNEQFF
.	TRBJ1-1	.	TRBV5-4	TGTGCCAGCAGCTCGCAGTTGAACACTGAAGCTTTCTTT	CASSSQLNTEAFF
.	TRBJ2-7	.	TRBV27	TGTGCCAGCAGTTTATCGGTCTTGGCTGGATCAGCCCCCTACGAGCAGTACTTC	CASSLSVLAGSAPYEQYF
.	TRBJ2-1	TRBD2	TRBV15	TGTGCCACCAGCGGGGGTAGCGGGAGGGCCTCGGATGAGCAGTTCTTC	CATSGGSGRASDEQFF
.	TRBJ2-7	TRBD2	TRBV5-1	TGCGCCAGCAGCCCGGGACTAGCCTACGAGCAGTACTTC	CASSPGLAYEQYF
.	TRBJ1-1	TRBD1	TRBV10-3	TGTGCCATCAGTGGAGGACAGGGTGAAGCTTTCTTT	CAISGGQGEAFF
.	TRBJ1-1	.	TRBV6-1	TGTGCCAGCAGCCGCGCCAGGGGGAACACTGAAGCTTTCTTT	CASSRARGNTEAFF
.	TRBJ2-5	.	TRBV7-9	TGTGCCAGCAGGAAGCGGACCGTGCAAGAGACCCAGTACTTC	CASRKRTVQETQYF
.	TRBJ1-4	.	TRBV5-1	TGCGCCAGCAGCTTGGATGGGGGCCTGAATGAAAAACTGTTTTTT	CASSLDGGLNEKLFF
.	TRBJ2-2	TRBD1	TRBV18	TGTGCCAGCTCACCAAAGACCGGGACAGCGAACACCGGGGAGCTGTTTTTT	CASSPKTGTANTGELFF
.	TRBJ1-1	.	TRBV6-4	TGTGCCAGCAGTGTGTCCGGGGGAGGTTTAGCTTTCTTT	CASSVSGGGLAFF
.	TRBJ2-7	TRBD1	TRBV7-8	TGTGCCAGCAGCTTACGAGGGACAGGGGCTTACGAGCAGTACTTC	CASSLRGTGAYEQYF
.	TRBJ2-2	.	TRBV23-1	TGCGCCAGCAGTCAATCGAGGGCCGGGGAGCTGTTTTTT	CASSQSRAGELFF